The 24 T cell receptor beta chains below come from one sample, sequenced in a study of brain T cells in children with intractable seizures. Time point meaning: blood from clinic visit 5 months post-surgery; TSC patient then seizure free. Sequencing was performed with immunoSEQ multiplex PCR; in TCRdb, only in-frame clones are kept and a portion is missing. The sample records 300,000 to 400,000 clones, 85% to 95% being singletons. Sequences were derived from peripheral blood, sampled more than 4 months after surgery. The source is a boy under two years old with tuberous sclerosis and intractable seizures.

The gene calls are TRBV19 and TRBJ1-5, with TRBD1 matching 11 bases. V lost 1 base and J lost 1; bases outside the gene matches: 12. The CDR3 runs to 20 residues. Per germline, CDR1 LNHDA and CDR2 SQIVND (reference sequence). As DNA, the CDR3 is TGTGCCAGTAGTATAGCGGGGACAGGGGGTCCCCTTGGGAGCAATCAGCCCCAGCATTTT. Protein product: CASSIAGTGGPLGSNQPQHF.

This chain uses TRBV2 with TRBJ2-7, with TRBD2 matching 7 bases. The V and J ends lost 2 bases and 3 bases, in that order; junction bases with no gene match: 7. Germline lookup yields CDR1 SNHLY and CDR2 FYNNEI. CDR3 length: 15 amino acids. This CDR3 is CASSESLAGLYEQYF. Here the CDR3 DNA reads TGTGCCAGCAGTGAATCTTTAGCGGGCCTCTACGAGCAGTACTTC. The full variable domain, its missing parts supplied by reference TRBV2 and TRBJ2-7, is EPEVTQTPSHQVTQMGQEVILRCVPISNHLYFYWYRQILGQKVEFLVSFYNNEISEKSEIFDDQFSVERPDGSNFTLKIRSTKLEDSAMYFCASSESLAGLYEQYFGPGTRLTVT.

This clone was seen only once. The chain employs TRBV10-1 and TRBJ2-5; a possible D gene is TRBD2 (5 bases). The germline V and J ends were trimmed by 5 bases and 5 bases, with 15 bases remaining between them. Germline lookup yields CDR1 WNHNN and CDR2 SYGVQD (reference sequence). This CDR3 comprises 14 residues. DNA of the CDR3: TGCGCCAGCAGTCCGCGCGGCTCGGGGGAGACCCAGTACTTC. It is translated as CASSPRGSGETQYF.

The chain employs TRBV3-1 (or the pseudogene TRBV3-2) and TRBJ2-7, with D possibly being TRBD1 (6 bases). The CDR3 is 15 amino acids. The V end lost 4 bases, the J end lost 4 bases, and 17 bases lay between the germline ends. Germline V lookup: CDR1 LGHDT, CDR2 YNNKEL (reference sequence). The CDR3 region has the DNA TGTGCCAGCAGCCTTTCCGGGACAACATTATACGAGCAGTACTTC. This sequence encodes CASSLSGTTLYEQYF.

DNA of the CDR3: TGTGCCAGCAGTTTATCCCTAATCGGCTCCTACGAGCAGTACTTC. Amino acids: CASSLSLIGSYEQYF. J is TRBJ2-7 and V is TRBV27, with D unresolved. Germline values: CDR1 MNHEY, CDR2 SMNVEV (reference sequence). Trimming left V 0 bases short and J 0 bases short, with 9 bases between. The length of the CDR3 is 15 residues.

This chain uses TRBV9 with TRBJ2-5; TRBD1 aligns across 11 bases. CDR1 and CDR2 (germline): SGDLS, YYNGEE. The CDR3 has 16 residues. Trimming at V came to 3 bases and at J to 5 bases, leaving 9 bases not matched to a gene. The CDR3 DNA sequence: TGTGCCAGCAGCGGGTACCCGGGACAGGGGGAGGAGACCCAGTACTTC. Encoded protein: CASSGYPGQGEETQYF.

In the case of this clone: Additional DNA sequences in this sample encode the identical CDR3. The V gene is TRBV27, the J gene TRBJ1-1; possible D gene TRBD1, 5 bases. Trimming shortened V by 0 bases and J by 1 base, and 6 bases separated the two germline ends. CDR3 length: 14 amino acids. Germline CDR1 reads MNHEY; CDR2 reads SMNVEV (reference sequence). This chain's CDR3 is CASSLSGGNTEAFF. CDR3 DNA: TGTGCCAGCAGTTTATCTGGGGGGAACACTGAAGCTTTCTTT.

This clone is classed as medium-sized (0.01 to 0.1%). The DNA of the CDR3 is TGTGCCAGCAGTGACTGGGATGGCTACACCTTC. It codes for CASSDWDGYTF. The J gene is TRBJ1-2, the V gene TRBV2; D gene uncertain. This CDR3 is built from 11 residues. From germline, CDR1 is SNHLY and CDR2 FYNNEI. The germline V and J ends were trimmed by 3 bases and 6 bases, with 5 bases remaining between them. The full variable domain, with the rest looked up from reference TRBV2 and TRBJ1-2, is EPEVTQTPSHQVTQMGQEVILRCVPISNHLYFYWYRQILGQKVEFLVSFYNNEISEKSEIFDDQFSVERPDGSNFTLKIRSTKLEDSAMYFCASSDWDGYTFGSGTRLTVV.

The rearrangement uses TRBV6-5 and TRBJ2-6; weak D call: TRBD2 (5 bases). Germline loops: CDR1 MNHEY, CDR2 SVGAGI. This CDR3 region has 15 residues. V lost 2 bases to trimming and J lost 2 bases, with 7 bases between them. The CDR3 region is CASSYARAGANVLTF. The DNA of the CDR3 is TGTGCCAGCAGTTACGCGAGGGCTGGGGCCAACGTCCTGACTTTC.

This clone was picked up one time. V and J are TRBV18 and TRBJ2-1; D is unclear. CDR1 and CDR2 (germline): KGHSH, LQKENI. Trimming stripped 0 bases from V and 5 bases from J, with 5 bases between. This CDR3 is built from 13 residues. CDR3 amino acids: CASSPPLHNEQFF. CDR3 coding DNA: TGTGCCAGCTCACCACCGCTGCACAATGAGCAGTTCTTC. Full variable domain (outside the CDR3, taken from reference TRBV18 and TRBJ2-1): NAGVMQNPRHLVRRRGQEARLRCSPMKGHSHVYWYRQLPEEGLKFMVYLQKENIIDESGMPKERFSAEFPKEGPSILRIQQVVRGDSAAYFCASSPPLHNEQFFGPGTRLTVL.

This clone is a singleton in its sample. The V gene is TRBV19, the J gene TRBJ1-1, with a possible D match to TRBD1 (6 bases). CDR3 length equals 15 residues. Germline V lookup: CDR1 LNHDA, CDR2 SQIVND (reference sequence). Trimming pared 5 bases from V and 4 bases from J, leaving 17 bases between. Written as DNA, the CDR3 is TGTGCCAGTAGTGTCTCAGGGGTCGGAGTCACTGAAGCTTTCTTT. Amino acids: CASSVSGVGVTEAFF.

This clone was seen only once. The chain couples TRBV6-5 to TRBJ2-2; D is ambiguous. CDR3 length: 13 residues. Germline CDR1 is MNHEY and CDR2 is SVGAGI. V lost 7 bases, J lost 3 bases, and 9 bases lay in between. CDR3 sequence reads: CASKKSHTGELFF. The DNA of the CDR3 is TGTGCCAGCAAGAAGAGTCACACCGGGGAGCTGTTTTTT.

J is TRBJ1-1 and V is TRBV6-1; weak D call: TRBD1 (6 bases). Germline V gene lookup returns CDR1 MNHNS and CDR2 SASEGT. V dropped 3 bases and J dropped 4 bases, with 15 bases sitting between them. CDR3 length: 15 residues. CDR3 protein: CASSDPRGTATEAFF. In DNA, the CDR3 is TGTGCCAGCAGTGACCCGAGGGGGACCGCCACTGAAGCTTTCTTT.

This chain joins TRBV5-6 and TRBJ1-3; the D gene is possibly TRBD1 (5 bases). The CDR3 has 14 residues. CDR1 is SGHDT and CDR2 is YYEEEE in the germline V gene. Trimming shortened V by 1 base and J by 5 bases, and 10 bases separated the two germline ends. CDR3 loop: CASSLIAGRNTIYF. The DNA for the CDR3 is TGTGCCAGCAGCTTGATAGCAGGGAGAAACACCATATATTTT.

The chain combines TRBV7-9 with TRBJ1-6; 7 positions match TRBD1. Germline V gene sequence: CDR1 SEHNR, CDR2 FQNEAQ (reference sequence). With V trimmed by 5 bases and J by 1 base, 8 bases remained unmatched. CDR3 length: 17 residues. CDR3 nucleotides: TGTGCCAGCAGCCCGCGACAGGGAGGTTCCTATAATTCACCCCTCCACTTT. Encoded protein: CASSPRQGGSYNSPLHF. Full variable domain (rest looked up from reference TRBV7-9 and TRBJ1-6): DTGVSQNPRHKITKRGQNVTFRCDPISEHNRLYWYRQTLGQGPEFLTYFQNEAQLEKSRLLSDRFSAERPKGSFSTLEIQRTEQGDSAMYLCASSPRQGGSYNSPLHFGNGTRLTVT.

The CDR3 reads CASSSLVAGVGNEQFF. CDR3 nucleotide sequence: TGTGCCAGCAGCTCCCTTGTAGCGGGAGTCGGAAATGAGCAGTTCTTC. The chain uses TRBV7-9 and TRBJ2-1; 9 bases align to TRBD2. The CDR3 is 16 residues long. In germline, CDR1 is SEHNR, CDR2 FQNEAQ (reference sequence). V gave up 4 bases and J gave up 7 bases; unmatched junction bases: 11.

The gene calls are TRBV5-6 and TRBJ2-7; maybe TRBD2 (6 bases). This CDR3 region has 14 residues. V was pared by 3 bases and J by 1 base, with 11 bases between. Germline V gene lookup returns CDR1 SGHDT and CDR2 YYEEEE. The CDR3 spells CASSSGSRSYEQYF. The CDR3 DNA follows: TGTGCCAGCAGCTCCGGGAGCCGGTCCTACGAGCAGTACTTC.

This chain links TRBV10-3 with TRBJ1-1, with D perhaps TRBD1 (5 bases). Deletions cut 2 bases from V and 4 bases from J, with 14 bases between. The CDR3 runs to 15 residues. The germline V gene has CDR1 ENHRY and CDR2 SYGVKD. The CDR3 region is CAISEARGAGTEAFF. In nucleotides, the CDR3 is TGTGCCATCAGTGAGGCGCGTGGGGCAGGCACTGAAGCTTTCTTT.

The gene calls are TRBV19 and TRBJ2-3; D remains ambiguous. Germline CDR1 reads LNHDA; CDR2 reads SQIVND (reference sequence). V dropped 0 bases and J dropped 5 bases, with 3 bases sitting between them. CDR3 length equals 12 residues. The CDR3 loop is CASSIEGDTQYF. The CDR3 DNA follows: TGTGCCAGTAGTATAGAGGGAGATACGCAGTATTTT.

The CDR3 DNA sequence: TGCGCCAGCAGCTTGACCAGGAACGAGCAGTACTTC. Amino acids: CASSLTRNEQYF. The V and J genes are TRBV5-1 and TRBJ2-7; D unclear. The CDR3 consists of 12 residues. The germline V gene encodes CDR1 SGHRS and CDR2 YFSETQ. V was pared by 1 base and J by 5 bases, with 7 bases between.

The rearrangement uses TRBV24-1 and TRBJ2-2; no reliable D call. The CDR3 runs to 13 residues. The germline V gene has CDR1 KGHDR and CDR2 SFDVKD. The ends were cut back, 5 bases at V and 2 bases at J, with 5 bases in the middle. DNA of the CDR3: TGTGCCACCAGTGCGGTAAACACCGGGGAGCTGTTTTTT. It encodes CATSAVNTGELFF.

CDR3 in DNA: TGTGCCAGCAGCTACGGTAGAACTAGCACAGATACGCAGTATTTT. This codes for CASSYGRTSTDTQYF. This sequence joins TRBV11-3 and TRBJ2-3, with no clear D. V gave up 4 bases and J gave up 0 bases, with 11 bases separating them. The CDR3 runs 15 residues. Germline V CDR1 and CDR2: SGHNT, YENEEA.

The chain couples TRBV3-1 (or the pseudogene TRBV3-2) to TRBJ2-7; the match to TRBD2 covers 8 bases. Germline CDR1 LGHDT, CDR2 YNNKEL (reference sequence). The ends lost 1 base at V and 5 bases at J; junction bases unmatched: 10. The CDR3 loop spans 16 amino acids. The CDR3 nucleotides read TGTGCCAGCAGCCAAGTCTTAAGCGGGAGAATTCACGAGCAGTACTTC. Protein sequence: CASSQVLSGRIHEQYF.

The chain carries TRBV30 and TRBJ2-5; D gene unclear. Trimming left V 0 bases short and J 6 bases short, with 11 bases between. The CDR3 totals 13 residues. Germline V gene lookup returns CDR1 GTSNPN and CDR2 SVGIG (reference sequence). This chain's CDR3 is CAWSVFKVKTQYF. The CDR3 DNA is TGTGCCTGGAGTGTATTTAAGGTGAAGACCCAGTACTTC. Full variable domain (missing parts from reference TRBV30 and TRBJ2-5): SQTIHQWPATLVQPVGSPLSLECTVEGTSNPNLYWYRQAAGRGLQLLFYSVGIGQISSEVPQNLSASRPQDRQFILSSKKLLLSDSGFYLCAWSVFKVKTQYFGPGTRLLVL.